This T cell receptor beta chain was recorded in a study of shared clonotypes between healthy human individuals. General study points: The small donor group covered limited genetic and exposure diversity. The sampled material consisted only of blood, and tissue repertoires are likely to differ. The sharing of 5% to 6.5% of naive CD4 clonotypes was seen across a few donors.

Comment on this clone: The antigen remains unidentified.

TCRdb's copy holds only in-frame clones and misses some; the assay was immunoSEQ multiplex PCR. The data hold about 1 million clones, with roughly 75% observed a single time. Germline values: CDR1 MNHNS, CDR2 SASEGT. CDR3 length: 14 residues. V lost 3 bases and J 7 bases, leaving 10 bases between the germline ends. Source material: memory CD4+ T cells sorted from blood. Indicated subset: CD45RA-negative fraction. The genes are TRBV6-1 and TRBJ1-6; tentatively, D is TRBD1 (5 bases). The receptor was isolated from a young man in good health. The CDR3 is CASSDHQGNSPLHF. CDR3 nucleotide sequence: TGTGCCAGCAGTGATCACCAGGGAAATTCACCCCTCCACTTT.